This TCR beta chain comes out of a study of T cell responses to AZD1222 COVID-19 vaccine. Worth noting for this clone: Its matching antigen is unknown.

This CDR3 contains 15 residues. Between the trimmed V and J ends, which lost 7 bases and 2 bases, there was a span of 16 bases. The germline gives CDR1 SNHLY, CDR2 FYNNEI. Study-wide points: Repertoire sampling happened only post peak T cell response. CD4 TCRs linked to vaccination spanned spike, dominating at 160-218 and 743-854. Nearly half of spike-specific TCRs reportedly target unmutated variant regions.

TCRdb's copy holds only in-frame clones and misses some; the assay was immunoSEQ multiplex PCR. The table for this sample gives some 150,000 clones. Sequencing input: peripheral blood. V and J are TRBV2 and TRBJ2-3, with a tentative D call TRBD2 (6 bases). The receptor was isolated from an adult in good health. In DNA form, the CDR3 reads TGTGCCAGCACCCGAGGAGGGCAAGTCACAGATACGCAGTATTTT. It is translated as CASTRGGQVTDTQYF.